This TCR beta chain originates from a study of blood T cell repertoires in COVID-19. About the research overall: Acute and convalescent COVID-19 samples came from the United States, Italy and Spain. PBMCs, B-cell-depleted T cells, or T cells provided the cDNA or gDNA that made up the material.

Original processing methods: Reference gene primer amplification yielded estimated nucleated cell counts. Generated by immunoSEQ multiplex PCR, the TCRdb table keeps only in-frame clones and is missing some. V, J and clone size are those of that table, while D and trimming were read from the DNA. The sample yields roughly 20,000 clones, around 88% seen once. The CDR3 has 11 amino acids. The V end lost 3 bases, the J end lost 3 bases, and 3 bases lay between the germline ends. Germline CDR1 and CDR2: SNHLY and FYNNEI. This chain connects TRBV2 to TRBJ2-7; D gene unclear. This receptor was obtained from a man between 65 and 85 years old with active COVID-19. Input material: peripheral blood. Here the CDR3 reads CASSDSYEQYF. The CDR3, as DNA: TGTGCCAGCAGTGACAGCTACGAGCAGTACTTC.